This T cell receptor beta chain derives from a study of cytomegalovirus exposure and HLA in healthy donors. Both 60 Vbeta primers and 13 Jbeta primers went into the PCR. TCRdb keeps only in-frame clones here, not all; method: immunoSEQ multiplex PCR. The sample includes approximately 110,000 clones, roughly 68% of them seen just once. The V and J ends lost 6 bases and 4 bases respectively, with 9 bases between them. Germline lookup yields CDR1 DFQATT and CDR2 SNEGSKA (reference sequence). The CDR3 totals 11 residues. As to this clone: Its antigen is currently unknown.

Study outcomes and limitations: Researchers reported that a few CMV-associated chains were confirmed in vitro as CMV antigen-specific. Presence/absence analyses assumed roughly uniform sequencing depth across donors.

The V and J genes are TRBV20-1 and TRBJ2-5; TRBD2 is a possible D gene (6 bases). Sequencing was performed on PBMCs. The clonotype was recovered from a woman in her forties or fifties in good health and CMV-seropositive. In DNA, the CDR3 is TGCAGTGCCACCGGGGGAGAGACCCAGTACTTC. Its translation is CSATGGETQYF.